Listed below are T cell receptor beta chains from one sample, sequenced in a study of T cell responses to AZD1222 COVID-19 vaccine. Here immunoSEQ multiplex PCR was the method, and the copy in TCRdb shows in-frame clones only, minus some. Of 120,000 or so clones in the sample, around 87% were seen once. The input for sequencing was peripheral blood, taken on day 0 of AZD1222 vaccination. The receptors originated from an adult in good health. Both conserved end residues are part of each CDR3. The D gene is left open where the match is weak. Only part of the rows carry a size: once, few, many, or a class if the clone is expanded.

TRBJ2-7 NA NA TRBV5-6 CASSLSWAIYEQYF TGTGCCAGCAGCTTGAGTTGGGCGATCTACGAGCAGTACTTC
TRBJ1-2 few TRBD1 TRBV6-5 CASSSDDRGGYTF TGTGCCAGCAGTTCGGACGACAGGGGTGGCTACACCTTC
TRBJ2-7 NA NA TRBV5-1 CASRAGAYEQYF TGCGCCAGCAGGGCAGGGGCCTACGAGCAGTACTTC
TRBJ1-2 NA NA TRBV7-7 CAPGKGTCCGYTF TGTGCCCCCGGTAAAGGGACGTGCTGCGGCTACACCTTC
TRBJ1-1 NA NA TRBV5-4 CASSSREGRNTEAFF TGTGCCAGCAGCTCGCGGGAGGGCCGGAACACTGAAGCTTTCTTT
TRBJ1-4 once TRBD1 TRBV27 CASSLLWTGGNEKLFF TGTGCCAGCAGTTTGCTATGGACAGGGGGCAATGAAAAACTGTTTTTT
TRBJ2-7 NA NA TRBV21-1 CASVSGAVYYEQYF TGTGCCAGCGTGAGCGGGGCCGTCTACTACGAGCAGTACTTC
TRBJ1-2 NA NA TRBV2 CASSEIGGVKLIYGYTF TGTGCCAGCAGTGAAATTGGGGGCGTTAAACTTATCTATGGCTACACCTTC
TRBJ2-1 NA NA TRBV11-2 CASSSPELYNEQFF TGTGCCAGCAGCTCACCCGAACTCTACAATGAGCAGTTCTTC
TRBJ1-1 NA NA TRBV6-2/TRBV6-3 CASSYRRMNTEAFF TGTGCCAGCAGTTACCGTAGGATGAACACTGAAGCTTTCTTT
TRBJ2-1 NA NA TRBV7-9 CASSLRGSSYNEQFF TGTGCCAGCAGCTTAAGGGGGAGCTCCTACAATGAGCAGTTCTTC
TRBJ1-6 NA TRBD1 TRBV7-3 CASSLEGTGESPLHF TGTGCCAGCAGCTTAGAAGGGACAGGGGAATCACCCCTCCACTTT
TRBJ1-6 NA NA TRBV28 CASSFFFGDSPLHF TGTGCCAGCAGTTTCTTTTTTGGGGATTCACCCCTCCACTTT
TRBJ2-5 NA NA TRBV27 CASSPWDGSQETQYF TGTGCCAGCAGTCCCTGGGACGGCAGCCAAGAGACCCAGTACTTC
TRBJ2-1 once NA TRBV4-3 CASSQEADNEQFF TGCGCCAGCAGCCAAGAGGCGGACAATGAGCAGTTCTTC
TRBJ2-5 few TRBD2 TRBV6-2/TRBV6-3 CASSHPSGWREETQYF TGTGCCAGCAGCCACCCTAGCGGGTGGAGAGAAGAGACCCAGTACTTC
TRBJ1-5 NA NA TRBV18 CASSPQGNSNQPQHF TGTGCCAGCTCACCACAGGGTAATAGCAATCAGCCCCAGCATTTT
TRBJ1-6 once NA TRBV27 CASRYGSPGATRGSYNSPLHF TGTGCCAGCAGGTACGGCTCACCCGGGGCCACAAGGGGCTCCTATAATTCACCCCTCCACTTT
TRBJ1-1 NA NA TRBV10-3 CAIMWGMTGHTEAFF TGTGCCATCATGTGGGGGATGACGGGGCACACTGAAGCTTTCTTT
TRBJ1-1 once NA TRBV7-9 CASSNLRGSFSGAFF TGTGCCAGCAGCAACTTGCGGGGCTCTTTTTCCGGAGCTTTCTTT
TRBJ1-2 NA NA TRBV7-2 CASSLATARYGYTF TGTGCCAGCAGCTTAGCGACAGCTAGATATGGCTACACCTTC
TRBJ2-7 NA TRBD2 TRBV7-9 CASSPPGRDEQYF TGTGCCAGCAGCCCACCAGGGAGGGACGAGCAGTACTTC